Listed below are T cell receptor beta chains from one sample, sequenced in a study of T-cell reconstitution after alpha-beta-depleted transplantation in children. TCRdb analysed the PCR reads with MiXCR anew, one entry per CDR3 protein. The sample holds around 600,000 distinct CDR3 sequences; around 16% are singletons and the top ten take about 1.1%. The starting material was PBMCs from the stem cell graft donor, obtained from the stem cell graft. The receptors come from a human donor who donated a stem cell graft to a child with acute myeloid leukemia. Both conserved end residues are part of each CDR3. A D gene is named only where the DNA matches it firmly. Size is stated for part of the rows, as once, few or many counts, or as a class when the clone is expanded.

TRBV7-2	TRBJ2-5	few	NA	CASSLALGRQETQYF	TGTGCCAGCAGCTTAGCTCTTGGGCGGCAAGAGACCCAGTACTTC
TRBV12-3/TRBV12-4	TRBJ1-1	few	NA	CASSFWGHTEAFF	TGTGCCAGCAGTTTCTGGGGCCACACTGAAGCTTTCTTT
TRBV9	TRBJ2-2	few	NA	CASSVERSGELFF	TGTGCCAGCAGCGTAGAGAGGTCCGGGGAGCTGTTTTTT
TRBV7-9	TRBJ1-1	NA	NA	CASSTQGTDGTEAFF	TGTGCCAGCAGCACTCAGGGTACAGACGGCACTGAAGCTTTCTTT
TRBV7-9	TRBJ1-6	few	NA	CASSDGYNNSPLHF	TGTGCCAGCAGCGACGGGTACAATAATTCACCCCTCCACTTT
TRBV7-3	TRBJ1-2	few	TRBD1	CASSSGVRGGVRVEYGYTF	TGTGCCAGCAGCTCCGGAGTCAGGGGGGGGGTCCGGGTTGAATATGGCTACACCTTC
TRBV29-1	TRBJ1-1	NA	TRBD1	CSAPGTVPMNTEAFF	TGCAGCGCCCCCGGGACAGTTCCCATGAACACTGAAGCTTTCTTT
TRBV6-5	TRBJ1-3	NA	TRBD1	CASSYPLRDRVESGNTIYF	TGTGCCAGCAGTTACCCCCTCCGGGACAGGGTTGAATCTGGAAACACCATATATTTT
TRBV20-1	TRBJ2-7	NA	TRBD1	CSALYPGQRIYEQYF	TGCAGTGCTTTATATCCGGGACAGCGAATCTACGAGCAGTACTTC
TRBV7-2	TRBJ2-1	many	TRBD2	CASSPAGLAGGREQFF	TGTGCCAGCAGCCCCGCAGGACTAGCGGGGGGGCGTGAGCAGTTCTTC
TRBV7-2	TRBJ1-2	many	NA	CASSLTKANYGYTF	TGTGCCAGCAGCCTGACCAAAGCTAACTATGGCTACACCTTC
TRBV5-1	TRBJ2-5	once	NA	CASGGLQDGETQYF	TGCGCCAGCGGGGGTCTTCAGGACGGGGAGACCCAGTACTTC
TRBV10-3	TRBJ2-3	many	TRBD2	CATGTSGDTDTQYF	TGTGCCACGGGGACTAGCGGGGACACAGATACGCAGTATTTT
TRBV7-2	TRBJ2-7	NA	TRBD2	CASSLNSGAPYEQYF	TGTGCCAGCAGCCTAAACAGCGGGGCACCCTACGAGCAGTACTTC
TRBV27	TRBJ2-2	NA	TRBD2	CASTLLAGATGELFF	TGTGCCAGCACCTTACTAGCGGGGGCCACCGGGGAGCTGTTTTTT
TRBV10-1	TRBJ2-1	many	TRBD2	CASSGWTSPSGEQFF	TGCGCCAGCTCGGGGTGGACTAGCCCGTCCGGTGAGCAGTTCTTC
TRBV4-3	TRBJ2-2	many	NA	CASSQARVRTGELFF	TGCGCCAGCAGCCAAGCCAGGGTTAGGACCGGGGAGCTGTTTTTT
TRBV7-2	TRBJ2-1	many	NA	CASSPLDINNEQFF	TGTGCCAGCAGCCCTCTCGACATCAACAATGAGCAGTTCTTC
TRBV6-1	TRBJ2-7	few	TRBD1	CASSETGPFTYEQYF	TGTGCCAGCAGTGAGACAGGGCCTTTTACCTACGAGCAGTACTTC
TRBV15	TRBJ1-5	many	TRBD1	CATSRHGGTGGQPQHF	TGTGCCACCAGCAGGCACGGAGGGACAGGGGGTCAGCCCCAGCATTTT
TRBV20-1	TRBJ1-2	few	TRBD1	CSATQGSRGYTF	TGCAGTGCTACACAGGGGTCGCGGGGCTACACCTTC
TRBV7-2	TRBJ2-1	many	NA	CASSLLGGLYNEQFF	TGTGCCAGCAGCTTACTCGGGGGGCTATACAATGAGCAGTTCTTC